This TCR beta chain was identified in a study of blood T cell repertoires in COVID-19 (dated by TCRdb to 2018 to 2020). About the full investigation: The collaborator samples originated in the United States, Italy and Spain and spanned the acute and convalescent phases of COVID-19. The sample metadata nearly always contained a de-identified subject ID, COVID-19 status, age in years and sex. Where available, HLA class I and class II types were taken from metadata supplied by the sample provider and were not determined by assay-based typing. Samples were obtained from the ongoing ImmuneRACE study (first 160 participants) and from 1,200 or so subjects provided by 6 global collaborators. The repertoires were released in a freely available public database meant as a resource for research on the immune response to SARS-CoV-2. The prospective study material was composed of cDNA or gDNA derived from T cells, B-cell-depleted T cells, or PBMCs. Deeply sampled blood TCRbeta repertoires from subjects exposed to, actively infected with, or recovered from COVID-19 were included in the dataset.

The immunoSEQ Assay, a bias-controlled multiplex PCR, was used to amplify TCRbeta CDR3 regions from genomic DNA. Turning to the authors' computational methods: The number of nucleated cells in each sample was estimated from the amplification of reference gene primers within the assay. Sequence reads were collapsed and filtered to measure the absolute abundance of every unique TCRbeta CDR3 rearrangement. Productive Simpson clonality was computed per sample as the square root of Simpson's diversity index over productive rearrangements. What TCRdb holds here is the immuneACCESS table cut down to in-frame rearrangements. Part of the clones is not present; checked against another copy, under half of the missing clones reflect an unresolved V gene, and the others are unexplained. V and J calls and clone size follow that table, whereas D and trimming were derived from the DNA. The sample table records some 200,000 clones; roughly four fifths of these occur just once. The ten largest clones take up less than 3% of the sample.

The collaborating institutions used their own protocols to collect whole blood in K2EDTA tubes. For TCRbeta analysis, collaborator samples were shipped as frozen whole blood, as isolated PBMCs, or as DNA extracted from either sample type. Remarks on this clone: Its antigen specificity is not known. Per-nucleotide qualities are absent, and no much larger clonotype sits a single base away.

Overall study outcomes, separate from this receptor: The quantity of clinical and demographic metadata differed by source and by participant and was supplied without curation.

The sequence was obtained from a human donor with acute or convalescent COVID-19. The donor label of this sample is uncertain. Sequences were obtained from peripheral blood.

The CDR3 is CASSAAGTSSTDTQYF. DNA sequence: TGTGCCAGCAGCGCAGCCGGGACTAGTAGCACAGATACGCAGTATTTT. The rearranged chain carries TRBV5-4 and TRBJ2-3, and TRBD2 matches 8 of the central bases. V is pruned by 4 bases and J by 0 bases, leaving 7 bases of the junction without a gene match. From its cysteine to its phenylalanine, the CDR3 spans 16 amino acids. Of the read, only the CDR3 DNA is kept; its 48 bases are in frame from base 1. The germline V gene (reference sequence) yields SGHNT for CDR1 and YYREEE for CDR2.